This T cell receptor beta chain was captured by sequencing in a study of OX40 agonist ivuxolimab in advanced cancers. General observations from the study: More expanded clones were seen, on average, in CD8+ T cells than in CD4+.

Prior autoimmune disease or systemic immunosuppression barred patients. Blood specimens came from baseline, cycle 4 day 1, and cycle 7 day 1. About this clone: No antigen is known for it.

The table came from immunoSEQ multiplex PCR; TCRdb's copy has only in-frame clones and leaves some out. The data show approximately 83,000 clones, with over 75% seen just once and roughly 4.8% held by the top ten. The CDR3 contains 11 residues. Trimming took off 2 bases at V and 6 bases at J, with 7 bases between the two ends. Germline assignment: CDR1 GTSNPN and CDR2 SVGIG (reference sequence). This clonotype was sampled from an adult with an advanced solid tumor such as melanoma, head and neck, liver or kidney cancer. The chain couples TRBV30 to TRBJ1-1; perhaps TRBD1 as D (6 bases). The sequences come from CD4+ or CD8+ T cells sorted from blood, collected in a trial of the OX40 agonist ivuxolimab. The CDR3, as DNA: TGTGCCTGGAGTCCAGGGGCTGAAGCTTTCTTT. Translating it yields CAWSPGAEAFF.